This T cell receptor beta chain stems from a study of T cells in Graves' hyperthyroidism and ophthalmopathy. Among the patients, aged 18 to 65, hyperthyroidism was newly diagnosed and had lasted under 2 months. TCR beta CDR3 regions were amplified from RNA. Researchers ran a first-round RT-PCR on the TCR CDR3 using the HTBI primer set. TCRdb fed the multiplex PCR reads into MiXCR, producing one record per CDR3 protein. In the table there are about 360,000 distinct CDR3 sequences, about a sixth of which are singletons. This clonotype was seen ten or more times. Trimming took off 5 bases at V and 7 bases at J, with 17 bases between the two ends. This CDR3 spans 15 amino acids. Germline-derived CDR1 and CDR2 are SGHTA and FQGNSA.

The specimen was blood. This TCR was recovered from a woman younger than 30 with Graves' hyperthyroidism that later progressed to Graves' ophthalmopathy. This chain joins TRBV7-2 and TRBJ2-2; perhaps TRBD2 as D (6 bases). CDR3 loop: CASSPRGGRYGELFF. The CDR3 DNA follows: TGTGCCAGCAGCCCCCGGGGAGGACGGTACGGGGAGCTGTTTTTT.